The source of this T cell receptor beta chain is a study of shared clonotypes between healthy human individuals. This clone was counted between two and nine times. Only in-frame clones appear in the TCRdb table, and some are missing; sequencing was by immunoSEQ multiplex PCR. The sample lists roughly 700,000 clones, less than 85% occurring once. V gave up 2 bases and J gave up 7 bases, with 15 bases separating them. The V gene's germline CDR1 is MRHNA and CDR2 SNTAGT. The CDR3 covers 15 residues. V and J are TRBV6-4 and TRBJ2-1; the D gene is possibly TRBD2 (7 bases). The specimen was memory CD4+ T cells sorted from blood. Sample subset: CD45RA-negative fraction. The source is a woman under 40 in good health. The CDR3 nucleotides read TGTGCCAGCAGTGACAGGGGCGGGGGCAGTAATGAGCAGTTCTTC. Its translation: CASSDRGGGSNEQFF.